Each of the 6 T cell receptor beta chains below was sequenced from the same sample in a study of blood T cells in healthy people across ages. A sample-barcoded 5' primer and a J-beta primer mix were used in a second PCR of roughly 7 to 12 cycles. TCRdb re-analysed the 5' RACE reads in MiXCR, keeping a single row per CDR3 protein. The table shows hundreds of thousands of distinct CDR3 sequences, with about 52% occurring only once. Sequenced: blood. The receptors were sampled from a woman aged 55-75 years in good health.

The chain couples TRBV28 to TRBJ2-5; D is undetermined. V lost 8 bases and J lost 2, with 21 bases in between. The CDR3 length is 16 residues. The germline V gene encodes CDR1 MDHEN and CDR2 SYDVKM. The CDR3 sequence is CASRASLLGLQETQYF. CDR3 DNA sequence: TGTGCCAGCCGGGCATCCCTTCTTGGTCTACAAGAGACCCAGTACTTC.

This clonotype was seen a few times. This chain joins TRBV29-1 and TRBJ2-2; D unresolved. The CDR3 sequence is 13 residues long. V gave up 3 bases and J gave up 5 bases, with 10 bases separating them. The V gene's germline CDR1 is SQVTM and CDR2 ANQGSEA. CDR3 in DNA: TGCAGCGTTGACGGAATGGGAACCGGGGAGCTGTTTTTT. Amino acids: CSVDGMGTGELFF.

Note on this clonotype: This may come from a read error, since a much larger clone is one base off. The J gene is TRBJ2-5, the V gene TRBV10-3; TRBD1 might be the D (5 bases). Trimming took 0 bases from V and 2 from J, leaving 7 bases between them. CDR1 and CDR2 (germline): ENHRY, SYGVKD. The CDR3 extends over 14 amino acids. The chain's CDR3 is CAISESRQQETQYF. The CDR3 nucleotides read TGTGCCATCAGTGAGTCGAGACAGCAAGAGACCCAGTACTTC.

The chain combines TRBV27 with TRBJ2-1, with D tentatively TRBD2 (5 bases). The better agreement between TRBJ2-7 and the DNA end casts doubt on the J call. CDR1 is MNHEY and CDR2 is SMNVEV in the germline V gene (reference sequence). This CDR3 region has 14 residues. For the CDR3, the DNA is TGTGCCAGCAGTCTTAGCGAGCAGCTCAATGAGCAGTACTTC. As protein: CASSLSEQLNEQYF.

This clonotype was observed a handful of times. This chain uses TRBV20-1 with TRBJ2-1; a weak D match, TRBD2 (5 bases). V gave up 3 bases and J gave up 7 bases, with 13 bases separating them. CDR1 and CDR2 from the germline V gene are DFQATT and SNEGSKA (reference sequence). The CDR3 covers 13 residues. The CDR3 spells CSARTTLRNEQFF. The CDR3 DNA reads TGCAGTGCTAGGACTACCCTAAGGAATGAGCAGTTCTTC.

V usage is TRBV20-1 and J usage is TRBJ2-5; D may be TRBD1 (6 bases). V gave up 3 bases and J gave up 3 bases, with 17 bases separating them. Germline-derived CDR1 and CDR2 are DFQATT and SNEGSKA (reference sequence). This CDR3 is 15 amino acids long. The DNA for the CDR3 is TGCAGTGCTAGTGGTATCCTGGGGGCGGAAGAGACCCAGTACTTC. Its protein is CSASGILGAEETQYF.